This T cell receptor (beta chain) was identified during a study of CD8+CD57+ T cells in acquired aplastic anemia. Researchers used genomic DNA as the template to profile TCR beta VDJ and CDR3. MiXCR, applied by TCRdb to the reads, yields one record per CDR3 protein. The data show about 270,000 distinct CDR3 sequences, 50% to 70% seen once. Study-level findings and limits: Fewer than 35 CD8+ CDR3 sequences occurred in both the patients and the controls. Between the patient and control groups, CD8+ Simpson's diversity did not differ significantly.

Comments on this clonotype: The antigen is unknown.

The clonotype was recovered from a human donor with severe aplastic anemia or a healthy control (not recorded which). Sequenced input: sorted CD4+, CD8+, or CD8+CD57+ T cells (not recorded which) from PBMCs.

CDR3 in amino acids: CAISESVGNQPQHF. The CDR3 DNA is TGTGCCATCAGTGAGTCCGTGGGCAATCAGCCCCAGCATTTT. The chain joins TRBV10-3 to TRBJ1-5; no clear D gene. In germline, CDR1 is ENHRY, CDR2 SYGVKD. CDR3 length equals 14 residues. Trimming took 0 bases from V and 2 from J, leaving 5 bases between them.